Below are 19 T cell receptor beta chains sequenced from a single sample in a study of cytomegalovirus exposure and HLA in healthy donors. TCRdb's copy holds only in-frame clones and misses some; the assay was immunoSEQ multiplex PCR. The sample contains approximately 160,000 clones, roughly 91% of which appear only once. The source material was PBMCs. The receptor set was obtained from a man aged 18 to 29 in good health and CMV-seropositive.

Of note for this clone: One end of the junction is discordant with germline, which a read error may explain. The chain joins TRBV6-5 to TRBJ2-7; 8 bases agree with TRBD1. The length of the CDR3 is 13 residues. The germline V gene encodes CDR1 MNHEY and CDR2 SVGAGI. In DNA form, the CDR3 reads TGTGCCAGCAGTTACGCCGGGACAGGAAACTTGCACTTC. It yields the protein CASSYAGTGNLHF.

The genes are TRBV4-1 and TRBJ1-2, with TRBD1 matching 8 bases. Per germline, CDR1 MGHRA and CDR2 YSYEKL. The CDR3 runs 16 residues. J was trimmed by 3 bases and V by 1 base; bases with no gene match: 7. The CDR3 sequence is CASSQGSQGADYGYTF. In DNA form, the CDR3 reads TGCGCCAGCAGCCAAGGCAGTCAGGGGGCGGACTATGGCTACACCTTC.

The chain links TRBV5-1 to TRBJ2-7; D is undetermined. V lost 0 bases and J lost 0, with 10 bases in between. This CDR3 is 15 amino acids long. Germline-derived CDR1 and CDR2 are SGHRS and YFSETQ. This chain's CDR3 is CASSLDATLSYEQYF. The CDR3 bases are TGCGCCAGCAGCTTGGATGCTACTCTCTCCTACGAGCAGTACTTC.

This clone occurred once. The chain couples TRBV6-6 to TRBJ2-7; 7 nucleotides agree with TRBD1. After removal of 5 bases from V and 2 bases from J, the junction contained 12 bases not matched to a gene. CDR3 size: 16 residues. The germline V gene has CDR1 MNHNY and CDR2 SVGAGI (reference sequence). CDR3 loop: CASSGPRTDRTYEQYF. Here the CDR3 DNA reads TGTGCCAGCAGTGGACCTCGGACGGACAGGACCTACGAGCAGTACTTC.

The chain combines TRBV7-8 with TRBJ2-5, with a weak D call TRBD2 (6 bases). CDR1 and CDR2 (germline): SGHVS, FQNEAQ. CDR3 length: 14 amino acids. The V end was cut by 1 base, the J end by 1 base, with 7 bases between. DNA for the CDR3: TGTGCCAGCAGCTTAGGGGGAGGCCAAGAGACCCAGTACTTC. Its translation is CASSLGGGQETQYF.

The V gene is TRBV5-1, the J gene TRBJ2-7; 10 bases fit TRBD2. CDR1 and CDR2 from the germline V gene are SGHRS and YFSETQ. The V and J ends lost 4 bases and 7 bases, in that order; junction bases with no gene match: 11. There are 15 residues in the CDR3. CDR3 residues: CASSLGTSEFAEQYF. In nucleotides, the CDR3 is TGCGCCAGCAGCCTCGGGACTAGCGAGTTTGCTGAGCAGTACTTC.

The gene calls are TRBV5-1 and TRBJ1-4, with 7 bases fitting TRBD1. V gave up 4 bases and J gave up 0 bases; unmatched junction bases: 6. The germline V gene encodes CDR1 SGHRS and CDR2 YFSETQ. The CDR3 totals 16 residues. The CDR3 sequence is CASSLGQTTTNEKLFF. CDR3 DNA sequence: TGCGCCAGCAGCCTGGGACAGACCACAACTAATGAAAAACTGTTTTTT.

The chain is built from TRBV28 and TRBJ2-5; TRBD2 aligns across 10 bases. Per germline, CDR1 MDHEN and CDR2 SYDVKM. J was trimmed by 5 bases and V by 6 bases; bases with no gene match: 12. The CDR3 totals 16 residues. The CDR3 sequence is CASSEDSGRARETQYF. The CDR3 DNA reads as TGTGCCAGCAGCGAGGACAGCGGGAGGGCCCGGGAGACCCAGTACTTC.

J is TRBJ2-7 and V is TRBV11-2, with TRBD1 identical over 9 bases. V lost 5 bases and J lost 4; bases outside the gene matches: 12. The CDR3 runs to 16 residues. Germline assignment: CDR1 SGHAT and CDR2 FQNNGV. CDR3 nucleotide sequence: TGTGCCAGCAGCCCTTATAGGGGACAGGGAAGTTACGAGCAGTACTTC. Residues: CASSPYRGQGSYEQYF.

The chain carries TRBV2 and TRBJ2-7; 14 bases align to TRBD2. The V gene's germline CDR1 is SNHLY and CDR2 FYNNEI. The V segment lost 6 bases and the J segment 4 bases; nucleotides outside the gene matches: 8. The CDR3 runs to 16 residues. CDR3 in DNA: TGTGCCAGCAGATCCGGGACTAGCGGGGGATTATACGAGCAGTACTTC. Its protein is CASRSGTSGGLYEQYF.

The chain couples TRBV4-2 to TRBJ1-1; 7 bases align to TRBD1. Germline CDR1 reads LGHNA; CDR2 reads YNFKEQ. Trimming removed 4 bases from V and 2 bases from J; junction bases left unmatched: 1. This CDR3 comprises 13 residues. CDR3 sequence reads: CASSRDRNTEAFF. The CDR3 DNA reads as TGTGCCAGCAGCCGGGACAGAAACACTGAAGCTTTCTTT.

This chain uses TRBV6-5 with TRBJ2-7, with 11 bases lining up with TRBD2. Looked up from germline, CDR1 is MNHEY and CDR2 is SVGAGI. The CDR3 runs to 15 residues. V lost 0 bases, J lost 7 bases, and 5 bases stayed unmatched. DNA for the CDR3: TGTGCCAGCAGTTACTCTACTAGCGGGAGTCCAGAGCAGTACTTC. Its translation: CASSYSTSGSPEQYF.

The chain employs TRBV6-4 and TRBJ2-3; 14 nucleotides agree with TRBD2. The germline V gene encodes CDR1 MRHNA and CDR2 SNTAGT. The V gene end was trimmed by 2 bases and the J gene end by 1 base; junction bases not matched to a gene: 2. This CDR3 is built from 17 residues. DNA for the CDR3: TGTGCCAGCAGTGACGGGACTAGCGGGAGTGGCACAGATACGCAGTATTTT. It codes for CASSDGTSGSGTDTQYF.

This chain uses TRBV29-1 with TRBJ2-3, with a possible D match to TRBD2 (6 bases). V was clipped by 0 bases and J by 2 bases, with 12 bases between them. The CDR3 totals 15 residues. Germline V gene data show CDR1 as SQVTM and CDR2 as ANQGSEA. The DNA of the CDR3 is TGCAGCGTTGAAGAGGTAGCGGATGTCACAGATACGCAGTATTTT. Translated: CSVEEVADVTDTQYF.

This chain joins TRBV7-6 and TRBJ1-3, with D unclear. Germline-derived CDR1 and CDR2 are SGHVS and FNYEAQ. The V end lost 1 base, the J end lost 7 bases, and 8 bases lay between the germline ends. The CDR3 consists of 13 residues. The chain's CDR3 is CASSLVAGNTIYF. DNA for the CDR3: TGTGCCAGCAGCTTAGTCGCCGGGAACACCATATATTTT.

V and J are TRBV28 and TRBJ2-1; TRBD2 matches at 9 bases. Per germline, CDR1 MDHEN and CDR2 SYDVKM. There are 15 residues in the CDR3. Germline trimming cut 7 bases from V and 7 bases from J; bases unmatched to any gene: 11. The CDR3 protein is CASTTISGSINEQFF. The CDR3 DNA reads as TGTGCCAGCACAACGATTAGCGGGAGTATAAATGAGCAGTTCTTC.

This clone was recorded only once. The V gene is TRBV11-2, the J gene TRBJ2-1, with 8 bases that match TRBD2. The germline CDR1 and CDR2 sequences are SGHAT and FQNNGV. Unmatched junction bases numbered 12, after V lost 5 bases and J lost 0 bases. The CDR3 spans 18 residues. CDR3 sequence: CASSRGGIRGRSYNEQFF. CDR3 DNA: TGTGCCAGCAGCCGGGGGGGGATCCGGGGACGCTCCTACAATGAGCAGTTCTTC.

The rearrangement links TRBV30 to TRBJ2-1; TRBD2 agrees at 10 bases. Germline V gene sequence: CDR1 GTSNPN, CDR2 SVGIG (reference sequence). Trimming removed 0 bases from V and 1 base from J; junction bases left unmatched: 0. The CDR3 is made up of 15 amino acids. As DNA, the CDR3 is TGTGCCTGGAGTGTAGCGGGAGGGTCCTACAATGAGCAGTTCTTC. It specifies CAWSVAGGSYNEQFF.

V and J are TRBV19 and TRBJ2-6; 7 positions agree with TRBD1. The CDR3 loop spans 15 amino acids. The J segment lost 4 bases and the V segment lost 5 bases, leaving 5 bases of the junction unmatched. Germline-derived CDR1 and CDR2 are LNHDA and SQIVND (reference sequence). Here the CDR3 DNA reads TGTGCCAGTAGTGCCTCGGGACAGGGGGCCAACGTCCTGACTTTC. This translates into CASSASGQGANVLTF.